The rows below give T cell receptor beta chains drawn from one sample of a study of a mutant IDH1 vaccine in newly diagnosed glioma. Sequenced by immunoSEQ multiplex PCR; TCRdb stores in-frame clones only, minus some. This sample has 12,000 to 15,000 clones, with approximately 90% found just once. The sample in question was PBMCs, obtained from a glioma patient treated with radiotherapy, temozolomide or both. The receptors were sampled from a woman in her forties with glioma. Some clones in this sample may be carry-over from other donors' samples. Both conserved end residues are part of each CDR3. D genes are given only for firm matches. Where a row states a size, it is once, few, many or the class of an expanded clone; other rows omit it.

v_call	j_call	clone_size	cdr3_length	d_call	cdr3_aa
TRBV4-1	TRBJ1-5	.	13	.	CASSLYEMQPQHF
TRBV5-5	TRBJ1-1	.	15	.	CASSPGGRTNTEAFF
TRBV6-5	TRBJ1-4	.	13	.	CASSSTGNEKLFF
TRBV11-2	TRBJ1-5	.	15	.	CASSLGTRPNQPQHF
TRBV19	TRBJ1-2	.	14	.	CASSIVETAYGYTF
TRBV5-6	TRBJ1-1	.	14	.	CASSLVVGNTEAFF
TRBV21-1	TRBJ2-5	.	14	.	CASNLGQGGETQYF
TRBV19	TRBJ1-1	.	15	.	CASSILDSLNTEAFF
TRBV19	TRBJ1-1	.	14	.	CASSNRQMNTEAFF
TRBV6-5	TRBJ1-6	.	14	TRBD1	CASSPQGGNSPLHF
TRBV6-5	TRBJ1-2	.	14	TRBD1	CASSYSGTGGGYTF
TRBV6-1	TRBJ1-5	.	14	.	CASSPDSFNQPQHF
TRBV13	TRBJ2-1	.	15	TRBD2	CASSASGTSVNEQFF
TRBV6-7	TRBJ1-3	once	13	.	CASKVGPGNTIYF
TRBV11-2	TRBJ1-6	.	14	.	CASSFSVLDSPLHF
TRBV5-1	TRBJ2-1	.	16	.	CASSLGLLSSYNEQFF
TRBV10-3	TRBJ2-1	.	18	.	CAISESLGTSSSYNEQFF
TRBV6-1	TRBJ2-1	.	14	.	CASKGPSSYNEQFF
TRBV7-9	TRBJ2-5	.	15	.	CASSLVRGGQETQYF
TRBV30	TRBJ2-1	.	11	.	CACLTINEQFF
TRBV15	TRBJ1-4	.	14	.	CATSRRVGEEKLFF
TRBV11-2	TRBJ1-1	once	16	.	CASSLGRGESNTEAFF
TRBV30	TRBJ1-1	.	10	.	CAWRRVAAFF